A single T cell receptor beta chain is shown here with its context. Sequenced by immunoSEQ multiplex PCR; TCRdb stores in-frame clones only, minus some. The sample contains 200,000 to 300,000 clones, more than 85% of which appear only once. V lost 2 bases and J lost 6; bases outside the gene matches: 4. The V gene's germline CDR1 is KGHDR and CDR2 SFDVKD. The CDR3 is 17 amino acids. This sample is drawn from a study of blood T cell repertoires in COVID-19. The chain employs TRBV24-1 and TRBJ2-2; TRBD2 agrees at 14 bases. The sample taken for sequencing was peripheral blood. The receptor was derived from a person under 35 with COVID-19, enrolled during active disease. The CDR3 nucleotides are TGTGCCACCAGTGATTCGTGGGGACTAGCGGGAGCCGGGGAGCTGTTTTTT. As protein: CATSDSWGLAGAGELFF.